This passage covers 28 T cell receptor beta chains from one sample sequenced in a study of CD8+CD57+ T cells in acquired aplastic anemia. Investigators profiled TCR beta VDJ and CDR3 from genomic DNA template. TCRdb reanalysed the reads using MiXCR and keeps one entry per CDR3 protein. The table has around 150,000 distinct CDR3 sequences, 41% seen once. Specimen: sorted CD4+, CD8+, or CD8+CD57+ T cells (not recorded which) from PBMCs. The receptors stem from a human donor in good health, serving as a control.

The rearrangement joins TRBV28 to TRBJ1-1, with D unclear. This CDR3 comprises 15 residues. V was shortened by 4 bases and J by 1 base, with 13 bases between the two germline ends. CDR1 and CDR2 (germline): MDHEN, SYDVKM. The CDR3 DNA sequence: TGTGCCAGCAGTTCAACGTTGCGGGGGAACACTGAAGCTTTCTTT. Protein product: CASSSTLRGNTEAFF.

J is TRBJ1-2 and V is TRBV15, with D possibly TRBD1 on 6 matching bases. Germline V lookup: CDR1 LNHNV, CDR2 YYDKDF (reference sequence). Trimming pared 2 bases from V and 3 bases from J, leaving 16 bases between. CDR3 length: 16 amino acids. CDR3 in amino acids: CATSRPQGGRDYGYTF. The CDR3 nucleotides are TGTGCCACCAGCAGACCTCAAGGGGGGCGGGACTATGGCTACACCTTC.

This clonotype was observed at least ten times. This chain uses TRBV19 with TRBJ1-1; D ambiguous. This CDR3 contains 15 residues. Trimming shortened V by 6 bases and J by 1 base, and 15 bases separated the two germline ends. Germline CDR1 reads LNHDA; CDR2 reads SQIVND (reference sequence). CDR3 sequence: CASSFPGRPNTEAFF. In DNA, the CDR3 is TGTGCCAGTAGCTTCCCCGGTAGGCCGAACACTGAAGCTTTCTTT.

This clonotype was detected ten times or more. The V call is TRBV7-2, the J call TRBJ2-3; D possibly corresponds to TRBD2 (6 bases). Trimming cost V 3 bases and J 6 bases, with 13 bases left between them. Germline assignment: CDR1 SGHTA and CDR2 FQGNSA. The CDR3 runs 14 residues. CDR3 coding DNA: TGTGCCAGCAGCTTGGGGCTAGCGTTCGATACGCAGTATTTT. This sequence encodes CASSLGLAFDTQYF.

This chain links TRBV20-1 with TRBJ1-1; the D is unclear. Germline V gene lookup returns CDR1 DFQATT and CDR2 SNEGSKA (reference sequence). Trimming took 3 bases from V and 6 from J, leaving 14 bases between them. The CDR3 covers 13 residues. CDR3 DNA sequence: TGCAGTGCTAGGTACCTTAGCGAAGCTGAAGCTTTCTTT. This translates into CSARYLSEAEAFF.

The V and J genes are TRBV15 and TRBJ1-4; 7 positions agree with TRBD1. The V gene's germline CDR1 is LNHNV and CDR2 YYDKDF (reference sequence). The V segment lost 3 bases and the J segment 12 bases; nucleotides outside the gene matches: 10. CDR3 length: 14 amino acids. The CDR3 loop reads CATSRGQTNEELFF. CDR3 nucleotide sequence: TGTGCCACCAGCAGGGGACAGACTAATGAGGAACTGTTTTTT. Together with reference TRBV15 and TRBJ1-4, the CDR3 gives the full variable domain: DAMVIQNPRYQVTQFGKPVTLSCSQTLNHNVMYWYQQKSSQAPKLLFHYYDKDFNNEADTPDNFQSRRPNTSFCFLDIRSPGLGDTAMYLCATSRGQTNEELFFGSGTQLSVL.

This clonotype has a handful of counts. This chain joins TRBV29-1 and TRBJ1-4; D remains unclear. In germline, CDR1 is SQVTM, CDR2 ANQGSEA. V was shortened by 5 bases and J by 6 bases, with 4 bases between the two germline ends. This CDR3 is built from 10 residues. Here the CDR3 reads CSVYDEKLFF. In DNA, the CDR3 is TGCAGCGTTTATGATGAAAAACTGTTTTTT. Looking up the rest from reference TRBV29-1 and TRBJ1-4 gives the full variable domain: SAVISQKPSRDICQRGTSLTIQCQVDSQVTMMFWYRQQPGQSLTLIATANQGSEATYESGFVIDKFPISRPNLTFSTLTVSNMSPEDSSIYLCSVYDEKLFFGSGTQLSVL.

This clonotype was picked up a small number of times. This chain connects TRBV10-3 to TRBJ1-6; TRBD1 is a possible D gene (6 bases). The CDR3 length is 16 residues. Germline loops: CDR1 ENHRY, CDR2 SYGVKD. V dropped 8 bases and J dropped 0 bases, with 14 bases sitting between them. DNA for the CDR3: TGTGCCATCTCCGAACAGGGAAGCTCCTATAATTCACCCCTCCACTTT. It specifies CAISEQGSSYNSPLHF.

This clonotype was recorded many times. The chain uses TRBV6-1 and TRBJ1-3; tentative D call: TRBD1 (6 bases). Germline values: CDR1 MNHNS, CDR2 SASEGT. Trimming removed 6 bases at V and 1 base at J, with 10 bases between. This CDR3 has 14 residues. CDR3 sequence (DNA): TGTGCCAGCAGAAGGGGGGCTTCTGGAAACACCATATATTTT. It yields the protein CASRRGASGNTIYF.

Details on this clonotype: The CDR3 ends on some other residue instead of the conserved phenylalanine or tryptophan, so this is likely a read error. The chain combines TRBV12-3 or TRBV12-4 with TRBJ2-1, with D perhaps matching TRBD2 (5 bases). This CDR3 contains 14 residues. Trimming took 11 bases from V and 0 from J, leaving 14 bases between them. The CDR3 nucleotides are TGTGCCTGTAAGCGGAGACGCTCCTACAATGAGCAGTTCCTC. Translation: CACKRRRSYNEQFL.

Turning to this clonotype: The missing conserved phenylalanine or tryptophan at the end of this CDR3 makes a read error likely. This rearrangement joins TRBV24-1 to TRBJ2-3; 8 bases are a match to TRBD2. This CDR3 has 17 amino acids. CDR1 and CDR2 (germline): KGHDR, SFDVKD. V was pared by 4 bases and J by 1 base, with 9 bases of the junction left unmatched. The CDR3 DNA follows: TGTGCCACCAGTGAGACCGGGAGGGCCGGGGGCACAGATACGCAGTATATT. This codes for CATSETGRAGGTDTQYI.

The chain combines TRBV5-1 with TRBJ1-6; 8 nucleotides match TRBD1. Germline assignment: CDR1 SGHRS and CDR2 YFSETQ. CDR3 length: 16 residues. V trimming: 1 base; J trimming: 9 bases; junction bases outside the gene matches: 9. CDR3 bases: TGCGCCAGCAGCTTGAAATGGGCAGGGGGCGGTTCACCCCTCCACTTT. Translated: CASSLKWAGGGSPLHF.

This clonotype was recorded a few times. This CDR3 reads CASCPSAGGSGELFF. CDR3 DNA: TGTGCCAGCTGCCCTTCCGCAGGGGGCAGCGGGGAGCTGTTTTTT. The chain combines TRBV28 with TRBJ2-2; 8 positions match TRBD1. Germline V lookup: CDR1 MDHEN, CDR2 SYDVKM. The CDR3 is 15 amino acids. V dropped 8 bases and J dropped 7; count of bases not matched to a gene: 12. The full variable domain, in which reference TRBV28 and TRBJ2-2 provide the parts outside the CDR3, is DVKVTQSSRYLVKRTGEKVFLECVQDMDHENMFWYRQDPGLGLRLIYFSYDVKMKEKGDIPEGYSVSREKKERFSLILESASTNQTSMYLCASCPSAGGSGELFFGEGSRLTVL.

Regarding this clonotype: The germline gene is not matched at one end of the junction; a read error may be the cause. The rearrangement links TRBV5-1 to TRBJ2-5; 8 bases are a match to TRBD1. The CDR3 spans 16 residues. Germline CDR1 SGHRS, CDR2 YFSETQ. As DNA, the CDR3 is TGCGCCAGCAGCTTGAGCCCCGGGACAGGCCAAGGGACCCAGTACTTC. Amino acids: CASSLSPGTGQGTQYF.

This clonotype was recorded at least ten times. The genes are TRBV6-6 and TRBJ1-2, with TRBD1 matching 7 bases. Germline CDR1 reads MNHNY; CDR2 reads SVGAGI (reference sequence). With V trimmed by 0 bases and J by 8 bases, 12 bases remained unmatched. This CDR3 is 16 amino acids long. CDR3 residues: CASSYSSTPTGWGYTF. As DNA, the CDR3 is TGTGCCAGCAGTTACTCGTCCACACCGACAGGGTGGGGCTACACCTTC.

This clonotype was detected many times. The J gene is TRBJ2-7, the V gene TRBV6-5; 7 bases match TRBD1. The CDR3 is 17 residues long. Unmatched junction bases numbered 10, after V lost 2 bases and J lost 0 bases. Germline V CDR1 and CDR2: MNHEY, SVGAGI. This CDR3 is CASSYLSPGQSSYEQYF. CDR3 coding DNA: TGTGCCAGCAGTTACCTCAGCCCGGGACAGAGCTCCTACGAGCAGTACTTC.

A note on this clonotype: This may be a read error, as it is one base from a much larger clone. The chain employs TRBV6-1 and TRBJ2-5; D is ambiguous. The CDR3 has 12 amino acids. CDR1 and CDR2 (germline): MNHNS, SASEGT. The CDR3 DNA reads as TGTGCCAGCAGCAAGCTTAAAGAGACCCGGTACTTC. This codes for CASSKLKETRYF.

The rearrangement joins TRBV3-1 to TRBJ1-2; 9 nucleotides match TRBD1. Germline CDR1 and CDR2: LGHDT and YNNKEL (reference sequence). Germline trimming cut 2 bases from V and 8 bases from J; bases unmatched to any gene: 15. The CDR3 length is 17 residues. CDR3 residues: CASSQWAGDRELRGYTF. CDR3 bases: TGTGCCAGCAGCCAATGGGCCGGGGACAGGGAATTGAGGGGCTACACCTTC.

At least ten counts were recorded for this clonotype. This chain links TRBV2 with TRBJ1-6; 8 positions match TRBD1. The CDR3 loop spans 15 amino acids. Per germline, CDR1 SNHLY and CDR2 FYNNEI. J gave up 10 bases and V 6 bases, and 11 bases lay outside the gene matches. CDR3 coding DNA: TGTGCCAGCAGCTCCAGGGGGCCCGGTCGATCACCCCTCCACTTT. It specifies CASSSRGPGRSPLHF.

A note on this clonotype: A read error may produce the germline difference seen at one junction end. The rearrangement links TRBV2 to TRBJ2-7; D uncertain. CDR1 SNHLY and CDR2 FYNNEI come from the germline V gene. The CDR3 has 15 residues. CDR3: CASSHPVGRVYEQYF. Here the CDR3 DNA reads TGCGCCAGCAGCCACCCTGTTGGACGAGTCTACGAGCAGTACTTC.

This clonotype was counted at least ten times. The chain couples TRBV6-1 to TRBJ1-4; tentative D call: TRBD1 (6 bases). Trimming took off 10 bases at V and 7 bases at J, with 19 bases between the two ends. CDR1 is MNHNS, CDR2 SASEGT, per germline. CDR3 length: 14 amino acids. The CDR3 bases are TGTGCCACAACAGTTCGGGGGCGAGGTGAAAAACTGTTTTTT. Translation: CATTVRGRGEKLFF.

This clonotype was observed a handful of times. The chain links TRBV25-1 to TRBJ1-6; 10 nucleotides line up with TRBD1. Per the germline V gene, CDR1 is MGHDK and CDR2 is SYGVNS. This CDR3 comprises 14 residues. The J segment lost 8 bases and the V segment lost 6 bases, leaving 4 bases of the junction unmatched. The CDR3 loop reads CASSRDRGDSPLHF. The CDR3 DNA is TGTGCCAGCAGCCGGGACAGGGGAGATTCACCCCTCCACTTT. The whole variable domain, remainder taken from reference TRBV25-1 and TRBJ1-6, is EADIYQTPRYLVIGTGKKITLECSQTMGHDKMYWYQQDPGMELHLIHYSYGVNSTEKGDLSSESTVSRIRTEHFPLTLESARPSHTSQYLCASSRDRGDSPLHFGNGTRLTVT.

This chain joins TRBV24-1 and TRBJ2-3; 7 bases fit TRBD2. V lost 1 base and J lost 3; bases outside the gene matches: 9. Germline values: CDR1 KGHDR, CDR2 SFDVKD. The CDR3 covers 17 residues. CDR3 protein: CATSDFSTSVTTDTQYF. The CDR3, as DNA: TGTGCCACCAGTGATTTCTCTACTAGCGTTACAACAGATACGCAGTATTTT.

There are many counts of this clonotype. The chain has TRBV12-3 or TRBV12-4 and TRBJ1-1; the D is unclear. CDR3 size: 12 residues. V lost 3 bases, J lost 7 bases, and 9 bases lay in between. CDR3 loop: CASSFSPGEAFF. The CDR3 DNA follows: TGTGCCAGCAGTTTTAGTCCGGGTGAAGCTTTCTTT.

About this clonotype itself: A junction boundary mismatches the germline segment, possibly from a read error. The CDR3 region has the DNA TGTGCCTGTAGTATGCAGGGTAACACCGGGGAGCTGTTTTTT. Amino acid sequence: CACSMQGNTGELFF. V is TRBV19 and J is TRBJ2-2; maybe TRBD1 (5 bases). This CDR3 has 14 residues. Germline loops: CDR1 LNHDA, CDR2 SQIVND (reference sequence). The full variable domain, rest sourced from reference TRBV19 and TRBJ2-2, is DGGITQSPKYLFRKEGQNVTLSCEQNLNHDAMYWYRQDPGQGLRLIYYSQIVNDFQKGDIAEGYSVSREKKESFPLTVTSAQKNPTAFYLCACSMQGNTGELFFGEGSRLTVL.

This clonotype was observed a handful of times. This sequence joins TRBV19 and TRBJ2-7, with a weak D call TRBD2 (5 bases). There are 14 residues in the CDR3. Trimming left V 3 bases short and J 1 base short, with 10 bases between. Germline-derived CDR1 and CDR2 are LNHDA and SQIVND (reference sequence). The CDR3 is CASSIGVTSYEQYF. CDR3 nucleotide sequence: TGTGCCAGTAGTATCGGGGTGACGTCCTACGAGCAGTACTTC.

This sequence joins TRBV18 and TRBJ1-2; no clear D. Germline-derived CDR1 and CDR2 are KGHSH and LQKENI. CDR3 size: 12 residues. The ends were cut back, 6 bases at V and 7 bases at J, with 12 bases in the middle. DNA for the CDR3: TGTGCCAGCTCCCGCTCCTCGGGTGGCTACACCTTC. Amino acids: CASSRSSGGYTF.

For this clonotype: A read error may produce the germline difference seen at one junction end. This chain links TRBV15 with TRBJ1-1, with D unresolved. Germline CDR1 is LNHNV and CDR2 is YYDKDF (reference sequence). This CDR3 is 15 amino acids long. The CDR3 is CATSRDFSGNTEAFF. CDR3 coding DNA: TGTGCCACCAGTAGAGATTTCTCCGGTAACACTGAAGCTTTCTTT. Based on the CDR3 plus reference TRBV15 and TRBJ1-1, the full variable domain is DAMVIQNPRYQVTQFGKPVTLSCSQTLNHNVMYWYQQKSSQAPKLLFHYYDKDFNNEADTPDNFQSRRPNTSFCFLDIRSPGLGDTAMYLCATSRDFSGNTEAFFGQGTRLTVV.